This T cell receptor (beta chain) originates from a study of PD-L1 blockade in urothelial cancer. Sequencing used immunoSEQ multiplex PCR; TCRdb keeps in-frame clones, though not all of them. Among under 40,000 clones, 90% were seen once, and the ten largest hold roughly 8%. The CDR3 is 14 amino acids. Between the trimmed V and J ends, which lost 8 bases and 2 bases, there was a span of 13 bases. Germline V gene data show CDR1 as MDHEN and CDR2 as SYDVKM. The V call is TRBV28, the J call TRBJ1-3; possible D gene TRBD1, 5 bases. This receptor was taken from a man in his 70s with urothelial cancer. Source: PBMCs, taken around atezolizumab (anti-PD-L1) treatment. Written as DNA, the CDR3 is TGTGCCAGCCGAGGACAATTGCCTGGAAACACCATATATTTT. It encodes CASRGQLPGNTIYF.